This TCR beta chain came from a study of blood T cells in healthy people across ages. Sample-barcoded 5' priming and a J-beta primer mix drove a second PCR of roughly 7 to 11 cycles. From the 5' RACE reads, TCRdb called clonotypes with MiXCR, one entry per CDR3 protein. The sample has about 900,000 distinct CDR3 sequences; under 50% are singletons. CDR1 is LGHNA, CDR2 YNFKEQ, per germline. CDR3 size: 14 residues. V was shortened by 0 bases and J by 5 bases, with 10 bases between the two germline ends. The sample consisted of blood. The TCR originated in a young man in good health. The rearrangement uses TRBV4-2 and TRBJ2-5; D is uncertain. CDR3 protein: CASSQDLSAETQYF. Written as DNA, the CDR3 is TGTGCCAGCAGCCAAGATCTTAGTGCGGAGACCCAGTACTTC.